The entry below describes one TCR beta chain. Its antigen is currently unknown. V gave up 5 bases and J gave up 3 bases, with 9 bases separating them. The CDR3 loop spans 13 amino acids. Germline CDR1 reads SEHNR; CDR2 reads FQNEAQ (reference sequence). The record originates from a study of cytomegalovirus exposure and HLA in healthy donors. Study context: An early release of data contained 75 million to 90 million unique TCRs, which came from HLA-typed donors.

Study outcomes and limitations: TCR beta sequences numbering around 15,000 were associated with HLA alleles at 0.05 false discovery rate in a later analysis.

PCR was performed using 60 Vbeta and 13 Jbeta primers. TCRdb keeps only in-frame clones here, not all; method: immunoSEQ multiplex PCR. The sample includes around 140,000 clones, about 9.1% of them seen just once. The receptor was isolated from a woman in her forties in good health and CMV-seropositive. The chain uses TRBV7-9 and TRBJ2-3; no firm D call. The sample consisted of PBMCs. The CDR3 protein is CASSLRLTDTQYF. In nucleotides, the CDR3 is TGTGCCAGCAGCCTGCGACTGACAGATACGCAGTATTTT.